This T cell receptor (beta chain) was sequenced in a study of beta chain features in type 1 diabetes. Expressed TCRB transcripts were sequenced, since all the RNA that had been isolated was reverse transcribed. Produced via immunoSEQ multiplex PCR; TCRdb's table is partial and in-frame only. Here the sample spans fewer than 400,000 clones, 7% to 9% being singletons. The germline V gene has CDR1 SNHLY and CDR2 FYNNEI. The V and J ends lost 2 bases and 9 bases respectively, with 9 bases between them. There are 12 residues in the CDR3. Only one heparinised blood draw was taken per donor, and its volume averaged approximately 100 mL.

J is TRBJ2-3 and V is TRBV2; possibly TRBD2 for D (6 bases). Sequenced sample: central memory CD4+ T cells from blood. The receptor was derived from a woman younger than 30 in good health. In DNA form, the CDR3 reads TGTGCCAGCAGTGAAAGGAGGGAAACGCAGTATTTT. It is translated as CASSERRETQYF.